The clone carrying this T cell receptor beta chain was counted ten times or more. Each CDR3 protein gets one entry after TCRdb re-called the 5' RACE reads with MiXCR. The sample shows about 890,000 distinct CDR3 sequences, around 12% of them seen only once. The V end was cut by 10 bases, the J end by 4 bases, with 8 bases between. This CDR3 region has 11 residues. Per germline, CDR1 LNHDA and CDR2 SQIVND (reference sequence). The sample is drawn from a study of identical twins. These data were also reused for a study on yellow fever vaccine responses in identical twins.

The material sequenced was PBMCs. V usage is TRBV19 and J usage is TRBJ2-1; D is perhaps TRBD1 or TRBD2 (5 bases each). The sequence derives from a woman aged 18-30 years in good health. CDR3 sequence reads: CATGAYNEQFF. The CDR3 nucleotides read TGTGCCACCGGGGCTTACAATGAGCAGTTCTTC.